This T cell receptor beta chain was sequenced in a study of cytomegalovirus exposure and HLA in healthy donors. The PCR used 60 Vbeta and 13 Jbeta primers. The assay was immunoSEQ multiplex PCR, and TCRdb's table has in-frame clones only and misses some. The sample has under 300,000 clones, roughly 88% seen once. The CDR3 has 15 amino acids. V gave up 6 bases and J gave up 5 bases, with 19 bases separating them. Germline V gene lookup returns CDR1 MNHEY and CDR2 SVGAGI. The sequenced sample consisted of PBMCs. The V call is TRBV6-5, the J call TRBJ1-2; D is perhaps TRBD1 (5 bases). The receptor's source is a man in his forties in good health and CMV-seropositive. CDR3 sequence reads: CASSPSQGLGYGYTF. In DNA form, the CDR3 reads TGTGCCAGCAGCCCATCCCAGGGCCTGGGGTATGGCTACACCTTC.